This is a list of T cell receptor beta chains from one sample in a study of technical replicates of blood from several donors. Produced via immunoSEQ multiplex PCR; TCRdb's table is partial and in-frame only. The repertoire holds tens of thousands of clones, with roughly 96% as singletons. The sample comprised T cells isolated from PBMCs. The source of these receptors is a human donor in good health. CDR3s include the opening cysteine and the closing phenylalanine or tryptophan.

j_gene,v_gene,CDR3aa
TRBJ1-2,TRBV28,CASSLAQQANYGYTF
TRBJ1-4,TRBV5-8,CATRGVATNEKLFF
TRBJ1-5,TRBV29-1,CSVRGTGEQPQHF
TRBJ2-7,TRBV12-5,CASGLRGSYEQYF
TRBJ1-5,TRBV6-5,CASRTGNDNQPQHF
TRBJ1-4,TRBV6-1,CASRAEKLFF
TRBJ2-2,TRBV20-1,CSARALGELFF
TRBJ1-2,TRBV30,CAWSGTGTGFNYGYTF
TRBJ2-7,TRBV28,CASSSTSGRRYEQYF
TRBJ2-3,TRBV5-1,CASSFGDRGPDTQYF
TRBJ2-1,TRBV7-3,CASSPGTGDNEQFF
TRBJ1-1,TRBV5-1,CASSFFQGMVNTEAFF
TRBJ2-7,TRBV6-1,CASSVGTSLLHEQYF
TRBJ1-2,TRBV29-1,CSSFRDSGGNYGYTF
TRBJ2-7,TRBV6-1,CASRLQGRIHEQYF
TRBJ1-5,TRBV4-1,CASSQERDNNQPQHF
TRBJ1-4,TRBV7-9,CASSLEPRRDEKLFF
TRBJ1-1,TRBV11-3,CASSQTGLTEAFF
TRBJ1-2,TRBV5-1,CASSWDNNYGYTF
TRBJ2-3,TRBV7-6,CASSLEETSGTQYF
TRBJ1-6,TRBV27,CASSPVELYSYNSPLHF
TRBJ1-2,TRBV7-8,CASSFRTDFYGYTF
TRBJ1-4,TRBV7-9,CASSLAQDREKLFF
TRBJ1-3,TRBV7-9,CASSFRGNSGNTIYF
TRBJ1-2,TRBV19,CASSMPESYYGYTF
TRBJ2-5,TRBV9,CASSARLAAGAETQYF
TRBJ1-2,TRBV18,CASSPGQNYGYTF
TRBJ1-1,TRBV11-2,CASSLTGDHTEAFF
TRBJ2-5,TRBV18,CASSPRTSRETQYF
TRBJ2-7,TRBV2,CASYTHEQYF
TRBJ2-1,TRBV5-6,CASSYGAGGPYNEQFF
TRBJ2-7,TRBV30,CAWSATSGEQYF
TRBJ2-3,TRBV4-1,CASSHPGGEPDTQYF
TRBJ2-3,TRBV6-6,CASRLAGSSTDTQYF
TRBJ2-3,TRBV5-1,CASREGVGTDTQYF
TRBJ2-7,TRBV7-3,CASSLGQGAYEQYF
TRBJ2-3,TRBV10-2,CASSEPQRETDTQYF
TRBJ2-7,TRBV19,CASSIGTRGEQYF
TRBJ1-2,TRBV7-9,CASSVRDRGRLRERYTF
TRBJ2-5,TRBV7-8,CASSLGAGAFETQYF
TRBJ2-7,TRBV13,CASSLGLAGLGGAYEQYF
TRBJ2-3,TRBV29-1,CSVEDPGGLAGFTDTQYF
TRBJ1-2,TRBV10-3,CAILDEGDYGYTF
TRBJ2-7,TRBV2,CASRPSLLAGKTGGAYEQYF
TRBJ2-7,TRBV10-3,CAIKDTGVPTYEQYF
TRBJ1-2,TRBV30,CAWSVHGGYTF
TRBJ1-5,TRBV28,CASSHLGYDRGHQPQHF
TRBJ1-2,TRBV5-8,CASSLKRGRGDGYTF
TRBJ1-2,TRBV6-5,CASSSAGTVHGYTF
TRBJ1-2,TRBV14,CASSPEGSGYGYTF
TRBJ2-7,TRBV9,CASSVGRTSLYEQYF